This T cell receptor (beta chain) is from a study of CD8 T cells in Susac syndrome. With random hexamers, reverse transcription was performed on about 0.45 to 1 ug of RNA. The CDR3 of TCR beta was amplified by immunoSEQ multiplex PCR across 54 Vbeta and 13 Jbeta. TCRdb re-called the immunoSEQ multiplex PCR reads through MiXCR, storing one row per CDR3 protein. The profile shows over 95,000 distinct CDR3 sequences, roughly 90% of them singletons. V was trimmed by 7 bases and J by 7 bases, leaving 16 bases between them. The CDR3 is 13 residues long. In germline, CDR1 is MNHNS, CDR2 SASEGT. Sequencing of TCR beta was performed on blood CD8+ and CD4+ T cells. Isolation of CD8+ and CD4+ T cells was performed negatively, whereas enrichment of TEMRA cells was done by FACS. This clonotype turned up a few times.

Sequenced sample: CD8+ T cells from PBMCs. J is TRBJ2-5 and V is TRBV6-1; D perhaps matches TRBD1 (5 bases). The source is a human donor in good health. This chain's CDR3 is CASTTTADTTQYF. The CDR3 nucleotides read TGTGCCAGCACAACGACTGCGGACACGACCCAGTACTTC.